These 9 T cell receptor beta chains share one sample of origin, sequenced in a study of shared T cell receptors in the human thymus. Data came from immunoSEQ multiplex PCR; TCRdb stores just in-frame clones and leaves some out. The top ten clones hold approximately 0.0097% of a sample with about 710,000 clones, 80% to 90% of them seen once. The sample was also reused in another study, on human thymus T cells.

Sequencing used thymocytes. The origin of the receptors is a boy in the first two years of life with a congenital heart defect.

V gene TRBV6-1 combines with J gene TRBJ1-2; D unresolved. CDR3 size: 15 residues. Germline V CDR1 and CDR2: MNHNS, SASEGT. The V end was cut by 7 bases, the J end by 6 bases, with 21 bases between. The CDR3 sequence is CASTKNSPIVDGYTF. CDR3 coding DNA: TGTGCCAGCACCAAAAACAGCCCAATTGTGGATGGCTACACCTTC.

The CDR3 region is CASSLTGTGRYGYTF. The CDR3 DNA reads as TGTGCCAGCTCCCTCACCGGGACAGGGAGGTATGGCTACACCTTC. The chain uses TRBV18 and TRBJ1-2; 9 positions agree with TRBD1. CDR3 length: 15 amino acids. J lost 5 bases, V lost 6 bases, and 10 bases had no gene match. In germline, CDR1 is KGHSH, CDR2 LQKENI.

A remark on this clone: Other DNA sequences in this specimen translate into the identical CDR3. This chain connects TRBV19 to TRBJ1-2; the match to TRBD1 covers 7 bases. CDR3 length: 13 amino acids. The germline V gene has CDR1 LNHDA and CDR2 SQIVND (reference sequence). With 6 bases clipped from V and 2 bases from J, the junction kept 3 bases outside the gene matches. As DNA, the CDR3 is TGTGCCAGTAGCAGGGACAGAAACTATGGCTACACCTTC. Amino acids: CASSRDRNYGYTF. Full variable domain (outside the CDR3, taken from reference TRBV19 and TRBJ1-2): DGGITQSPKYLFRKEGQNVTLSCEQNLNHDAMYWYRQDPGQGLRLIYYSQIVNDFQKGDIAEGYSVSREKKESFPLTVTSAQKNPTAFYLCASSRDRNYGYTFGSGTRLTVV.

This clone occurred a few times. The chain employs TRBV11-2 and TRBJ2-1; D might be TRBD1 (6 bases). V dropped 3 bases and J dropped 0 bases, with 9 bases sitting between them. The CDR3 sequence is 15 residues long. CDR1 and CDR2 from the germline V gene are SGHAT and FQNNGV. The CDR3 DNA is TGTGCCAGCAGCTTTGACAGGAGCTCCTACAATGAGCAGTTCTTC. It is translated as CASSFDRSSYNEQFF.

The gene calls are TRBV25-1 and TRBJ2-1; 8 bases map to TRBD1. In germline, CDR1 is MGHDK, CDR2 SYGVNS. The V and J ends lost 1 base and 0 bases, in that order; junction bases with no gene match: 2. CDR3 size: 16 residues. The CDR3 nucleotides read TGTGCCAGCAGTGAATCAGGGGGCAGCTCCTACAATGAGCAGTTCTTC. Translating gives CASSESGGSSYNEQFF.

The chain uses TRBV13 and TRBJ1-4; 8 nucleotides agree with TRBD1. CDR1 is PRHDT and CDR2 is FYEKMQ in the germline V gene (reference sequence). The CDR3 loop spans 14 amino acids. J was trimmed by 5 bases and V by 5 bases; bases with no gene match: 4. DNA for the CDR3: TGTGCCAGCAGCACGACAGGGGACAATGAAAAACTGTTTTTT. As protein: CASSTTGDNEKLFF.

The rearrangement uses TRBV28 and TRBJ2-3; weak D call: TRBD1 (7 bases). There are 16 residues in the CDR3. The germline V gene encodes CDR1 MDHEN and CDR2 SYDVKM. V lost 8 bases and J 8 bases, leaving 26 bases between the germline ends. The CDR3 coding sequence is TGTGCCAGCGGCGCAGGGGGGAGCCGGTTGATGGGTACGCAGTATTTT. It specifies CASGAGGSRLMGTQYF.

The CDR3 here is CASSGGQQNTEAFF. CDR3 DNA: TGTGCCAGCAGTGGGGGACAGCAGAACACTGAAGCTTTCTTT. The chain recombines TRBV6-1 with TRBJ1-1; 7 bases line up with TRBD1. The CDR3 loop spans 14 amino acids. V was pared by 4 bases and J by 1 base, with 3 bases of the junction left unmatched. Germline CDR1 reads MNHNS; CDR2 reads SASEGT.

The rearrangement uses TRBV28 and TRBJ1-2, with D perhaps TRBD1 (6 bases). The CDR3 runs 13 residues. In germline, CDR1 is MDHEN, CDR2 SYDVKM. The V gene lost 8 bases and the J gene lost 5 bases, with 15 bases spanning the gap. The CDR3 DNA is TGTGCCAGCCAGGGTAGGGACAATTATGGCTACACCTTC. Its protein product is CASQGRDNYGYTF.